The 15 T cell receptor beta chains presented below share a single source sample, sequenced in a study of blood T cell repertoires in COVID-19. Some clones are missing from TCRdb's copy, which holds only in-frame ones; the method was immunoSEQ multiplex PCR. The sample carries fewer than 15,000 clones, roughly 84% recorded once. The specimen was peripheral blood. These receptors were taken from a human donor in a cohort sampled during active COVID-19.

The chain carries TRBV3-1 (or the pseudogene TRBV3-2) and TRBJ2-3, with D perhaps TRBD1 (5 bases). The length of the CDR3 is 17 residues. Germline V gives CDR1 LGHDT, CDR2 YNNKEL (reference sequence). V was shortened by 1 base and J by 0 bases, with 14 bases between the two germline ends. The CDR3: CASSQGVGATSTDTQYF. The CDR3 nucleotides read TGTGCCAGCAGCCAAGGTGTTGGGGCCACTAGCACAGATACGCAGTATTTT.

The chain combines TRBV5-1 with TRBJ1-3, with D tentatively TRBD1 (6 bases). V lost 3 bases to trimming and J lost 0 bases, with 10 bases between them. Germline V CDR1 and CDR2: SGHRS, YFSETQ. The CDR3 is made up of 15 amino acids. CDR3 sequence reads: CASSSDRASGNTIYF. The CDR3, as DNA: TGCGCCAGCAGCTCGGACAGAGCCTCTGGAAACACCATATATTTT.

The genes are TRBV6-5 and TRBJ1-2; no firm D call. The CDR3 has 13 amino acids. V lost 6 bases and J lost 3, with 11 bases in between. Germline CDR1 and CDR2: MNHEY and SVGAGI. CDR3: CASSRGEDYGYTF. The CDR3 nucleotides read TGTGCCAGCAGCCGGGGAGAGGACTATGGCTACACCTTC.

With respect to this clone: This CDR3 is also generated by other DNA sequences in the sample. In DNA, the CDR3 is TGCGCCAGCAGCCAAGTAGATATGGGACTAGCCACCGGGGAGCTGTTTTTT. This codes for CASSQVDMGLATGELFF. V and J are TRBV4-1 and TRBJ2-2, with 9 bases that match TRBD2. The J segment lost 4 bases and the V segment lost 1 base, leaving 7 bases of the junction unmatched. From germline, CDR1 is MGHRA and CDR2 YSYEKL. The CDR3 runs 17 residues.

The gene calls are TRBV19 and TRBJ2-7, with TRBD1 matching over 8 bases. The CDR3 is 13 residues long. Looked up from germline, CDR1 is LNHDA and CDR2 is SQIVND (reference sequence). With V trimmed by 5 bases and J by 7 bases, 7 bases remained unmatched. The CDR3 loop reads CASSSQGVSEQYF. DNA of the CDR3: TGTGCCAGTAGTTCACAGGGGGTTTCGGAGCAGTACTTC.

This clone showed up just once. The DNA of the CDR3 is TGTGCCAGCAGTCCCGGGACAGGAAGGGGGAACACTGAAGCTTTCTTT. Its translation: CASSPGTGRGNTEAFF. This chain links TRBV6-2 or TRBV6-3 with TRBJ1-1; 8 bases line up with TRBD1. CDR1 and CDR2 from the germline V gene are MNHEY and SVGEGT. V gave up 5 bases and J gave up 1 base; unmatched junction bases: 9. The CDR3 has 16 residues.

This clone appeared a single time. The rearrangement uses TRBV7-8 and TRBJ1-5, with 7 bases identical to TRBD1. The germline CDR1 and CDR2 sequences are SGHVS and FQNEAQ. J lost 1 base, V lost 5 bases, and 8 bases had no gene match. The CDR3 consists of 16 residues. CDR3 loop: CASSLLTGSSNQPQHF. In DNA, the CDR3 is TGTGCCAGCAGCCTCTTGACAGGGTCGAGCAATCAGCCCCAGCATTTT.

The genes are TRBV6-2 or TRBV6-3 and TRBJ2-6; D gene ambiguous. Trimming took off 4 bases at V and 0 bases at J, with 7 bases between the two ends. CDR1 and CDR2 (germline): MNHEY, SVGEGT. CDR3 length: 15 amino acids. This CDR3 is CASSSDNSGANVLTF. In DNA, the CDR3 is TGTGCCAGCAGTTCCGACAACTCTGGGGCCAACGTCCTGACTTTC.

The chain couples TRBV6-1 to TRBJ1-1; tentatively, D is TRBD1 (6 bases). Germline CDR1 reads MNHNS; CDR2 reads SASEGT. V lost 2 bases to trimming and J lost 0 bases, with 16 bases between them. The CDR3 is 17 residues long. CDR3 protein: CASSEFARGQMNTEAFF. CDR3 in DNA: TGTGCCAGCAGTGAATTCGCCCGTGGACAGATGAACACTGAAGCTTTCTTT.

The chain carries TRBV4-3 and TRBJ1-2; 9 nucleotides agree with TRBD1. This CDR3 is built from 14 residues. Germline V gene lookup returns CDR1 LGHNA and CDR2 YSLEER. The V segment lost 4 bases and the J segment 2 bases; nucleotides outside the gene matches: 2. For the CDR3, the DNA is TGCGCCAGCAGCCCCGACAGGGGGAACTATGGCTACACCTTC. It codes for CASSPDRGNYGYTF.

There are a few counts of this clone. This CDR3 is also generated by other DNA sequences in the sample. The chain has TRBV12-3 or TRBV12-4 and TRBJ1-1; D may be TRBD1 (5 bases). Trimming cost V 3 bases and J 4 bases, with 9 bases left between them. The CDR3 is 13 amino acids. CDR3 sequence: CASSFQGGTEAFF. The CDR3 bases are TGTGCCAGCAGTTTCCAGGGTGGCACTGAAGCTTTCTTT.

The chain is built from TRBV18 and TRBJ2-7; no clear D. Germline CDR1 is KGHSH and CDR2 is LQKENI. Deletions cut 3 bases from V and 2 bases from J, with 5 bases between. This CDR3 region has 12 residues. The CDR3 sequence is CASSPETYEQYF. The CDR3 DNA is TGTGCCAGCTCACCGGAGACCTACGAGCAGTACTTC.

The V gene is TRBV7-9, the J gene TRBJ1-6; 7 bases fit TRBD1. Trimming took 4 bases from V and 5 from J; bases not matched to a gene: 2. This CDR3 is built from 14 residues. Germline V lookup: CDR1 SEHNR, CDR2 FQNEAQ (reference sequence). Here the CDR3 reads CASSYRGDNSPLHF. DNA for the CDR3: TGTGCCAGCAGCTACAGGGGAGATAATTCACCCCTCCACTTT.

In nucleotides, the CDR3 is TGTGCCAGCAGCCTTAACCAGCGGCTCTTAGGAGATGGCTACACCTTC. Translation: CASSLNQRLLGDGYTF. J is TRBJ1-2 and V is TRBV3-1 (or the pseudogene TRBV3-2); no clear D gene. Germline values: CDR1 LGHDT, CDR2 YNNKEL (reference sequence). CDR3 length equals 16 residues. Trimming cost V 4 bases and J 6 bases, with 21 bases left between them.

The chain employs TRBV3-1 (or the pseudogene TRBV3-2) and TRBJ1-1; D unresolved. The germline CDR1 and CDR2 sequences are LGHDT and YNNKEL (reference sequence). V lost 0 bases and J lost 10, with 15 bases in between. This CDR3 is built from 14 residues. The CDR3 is CASSQDGETNGAFF. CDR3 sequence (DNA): TGTGCCAGCAGCCAAGACGGGGAAACGAATGGAGCTTTCTTT.